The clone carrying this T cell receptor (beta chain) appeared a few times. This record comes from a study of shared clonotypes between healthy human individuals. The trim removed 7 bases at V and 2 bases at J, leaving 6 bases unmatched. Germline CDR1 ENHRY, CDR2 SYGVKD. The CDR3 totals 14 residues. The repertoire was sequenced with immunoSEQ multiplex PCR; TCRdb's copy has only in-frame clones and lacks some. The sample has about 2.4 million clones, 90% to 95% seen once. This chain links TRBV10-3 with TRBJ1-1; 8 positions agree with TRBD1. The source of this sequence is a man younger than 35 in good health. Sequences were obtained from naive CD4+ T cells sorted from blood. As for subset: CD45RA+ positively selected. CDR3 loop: CAITSDRGNTEAFF. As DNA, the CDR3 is TGTGCCATCACCTCTGACAGGGGTAACACTGAAGCTTTCTTT.